Reported below is one T cell receptor beta chain. Original handling: Estimation of nucleated cell counts was performed using reference gene primer amplification. The data were produced by immunoSEQ multiplex PCR, yet TCRdb's version contains in-frame clones alone and is incomplete. That table furnishes V, J and clone size, whereas the DNA furnished D and trimming. The table includes around 64,000 clones, roughly 91% detected once. Unmatched junction bases numbered 18, after V lost 4 bases and J lost 11 bases. Germline values: CDR1 SGHDN, CDR2 FVKESK. CDR3 length: 17 residues. The data were obtained in a study of blood T cell repertoires in COVID-19. Turning to the study itself: Sites in the United States, Italy and Spain provided acute and convalescent COVID-19 samples. Nucleic acid was either cDNA or gDNA, and it came from T cells, B-cell-depleted T cells, or PBMCs.

What was sequenced was peripheral blood. This chain links TRBV14 with TRBJ1-4, with 8 bases aligning to TRBD1. The receptor's source is a woman aged 18 to 35 with acute or convalescent COVID-19. As DNA, the CDR3 is TGTGCCAGCAGCCCGGGTCCCGGGACAGGTCCGGTTGGGAAACTGTTTTTT. Its translation is CASSPGPGTGPVGKLFF.